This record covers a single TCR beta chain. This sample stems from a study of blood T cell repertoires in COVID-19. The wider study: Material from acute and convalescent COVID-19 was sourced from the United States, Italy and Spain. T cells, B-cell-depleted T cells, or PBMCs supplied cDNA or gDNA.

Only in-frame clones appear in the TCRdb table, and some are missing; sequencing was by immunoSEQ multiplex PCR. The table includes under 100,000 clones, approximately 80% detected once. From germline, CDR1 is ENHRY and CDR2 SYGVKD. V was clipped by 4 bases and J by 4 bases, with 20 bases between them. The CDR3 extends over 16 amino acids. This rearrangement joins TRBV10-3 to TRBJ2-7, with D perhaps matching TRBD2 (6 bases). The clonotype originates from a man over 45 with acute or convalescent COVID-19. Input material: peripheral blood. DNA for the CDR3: TGTGCCATCAGTGCCGCGGAGGGTAGGGGATCTTACGAGCAGTACTTC. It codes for CAISAAEGRGSYEQYF.